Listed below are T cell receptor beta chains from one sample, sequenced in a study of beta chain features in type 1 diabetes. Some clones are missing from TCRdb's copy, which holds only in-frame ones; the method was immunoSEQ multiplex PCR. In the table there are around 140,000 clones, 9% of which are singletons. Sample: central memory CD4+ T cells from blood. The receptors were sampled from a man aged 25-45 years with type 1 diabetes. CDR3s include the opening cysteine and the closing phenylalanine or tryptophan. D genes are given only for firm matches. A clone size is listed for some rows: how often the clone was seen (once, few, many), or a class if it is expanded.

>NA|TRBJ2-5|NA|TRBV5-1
TGCGCCAGCAGCTTGGGAGGGCTCCAAGAGACCCAGTACTTC
CASSLGGLQETQYF
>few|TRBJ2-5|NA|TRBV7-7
TGTGCTAGCAGCCCTCTGGGCGGGGCACAAGAGACCCAGTACTTC
CASSPLGGAQETQYF
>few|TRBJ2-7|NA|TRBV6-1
TGTGCCAGCAGTGAAGCGTGGCAGTACGAGCAGTACTTC
CASSEAWQYEQYF
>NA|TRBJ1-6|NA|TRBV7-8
TGTGCGTGCGGGACTGGAAATTCACCCCTCCACTTT
CACGTGNSPLHF
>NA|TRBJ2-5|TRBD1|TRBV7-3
TGTGCCAGCAGCAAACAGGGGGCGGGAGTAAGCCAAGAGACCCAGTACTTC
CASSKQGAGVSQETQYF
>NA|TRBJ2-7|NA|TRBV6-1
TGTGCCAGCAGGGAACAGGGTAGTGACGAGCAGTACTTC
CASREQGSDEQYF
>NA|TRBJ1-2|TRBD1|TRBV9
TGTGCCAGCAGCGTAGGGACGGGACAGTATGGCTACACCTTC
CASSVGTGQYGYTF
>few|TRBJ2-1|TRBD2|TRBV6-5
TGTGCCAGCAGTGCCCGGACTAGCGGCAATGAGCAGTTCTTC
CASSARTSGNEQFF
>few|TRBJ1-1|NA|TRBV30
TGTGCCTGGAGTCGGACAGCGTGGGTAGCTTTCTTT
CAWSRTAWVAFF
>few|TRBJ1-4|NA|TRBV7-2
TGTGCCAGCAGCCCTCAGGGAGGGCAACTGTTTTTT
CASSPQGGQLFF
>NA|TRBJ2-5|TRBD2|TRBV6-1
TGTGCCAGCAGTGAAGGTGGCGGGGGGCTCTCAAAGGAGACCCAGTACTTC
CASSEGGGGLSKETQYF
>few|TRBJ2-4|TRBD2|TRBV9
TGTGCCAGCAGCGTAGATAGCGGGGTAGCCAAAAACATTCAGTACTTC
CASSVDSGVAKNIQYF
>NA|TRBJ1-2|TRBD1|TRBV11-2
TGTGCCAGCAGCTTAGATCCTGGACAGGACCGGGGCTACACCTTC
CASSLDPGQDRGYTF
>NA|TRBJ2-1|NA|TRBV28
TGTGCCAGCAGTTTACCTGGGCTACCCCTCGTGAATGAGCAGTTCTTC
CASSLPGLPLVNEQFF
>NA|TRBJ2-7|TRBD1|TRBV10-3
TGTGCCATCAGTGAGTCCTGGACGGTGACAGGGCAGAACGAGCAGTACTTC
CAISESWTVTGQNEQYF
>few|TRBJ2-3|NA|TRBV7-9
TGTGCCAGCAGGAGGGATTCTAGCACAGATACGCAGTATTTT
CASRRDSSTDTQYF
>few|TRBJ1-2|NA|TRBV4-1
TGCGCCAGCAGCCAAGTGGGCTTTTCTGGCTACACCTTC
CASSQVGFSGYTF
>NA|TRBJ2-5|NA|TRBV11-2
TGTGCCAGCAGCCTAGGGGGCGGGGGTGGAGAGACCCAGTACTTC
CASSLGGGGGETQYF
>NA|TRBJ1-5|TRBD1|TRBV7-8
TGTGCCAGCAGCCCGGGACAGGGTATGAGTCAGCCCCAGCATTTT
CASSPGQGMSQPQHF
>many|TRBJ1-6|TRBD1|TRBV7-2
TGTGCCAGCAGCTCTGGACAGGGACGGACCCTCCACTTT
CASSSGQGRTLHF
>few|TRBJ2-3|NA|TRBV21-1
TGTGCCAGCAGCAAAGTGGGACAGTCCCTCGCCCCAGATACGCAGTATTTT
CASSKVGQSLAPDTQYF
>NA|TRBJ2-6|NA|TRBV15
TGTGCCACCAGCTTGCAGGGTTCTTCTGGGGCCAACGTCCTGACTTTC
CATSLQGSSGANVLTF
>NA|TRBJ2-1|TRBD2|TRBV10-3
TGTGCCATCAGTGAGGGACTAGCGGAATACAATGAGCAGTTCTTC
CAISEGLAEYNEQFF
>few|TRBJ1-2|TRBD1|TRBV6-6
TGTGCCAGCAGTTATACAGGGGACGCCTATGGCTACACCTTC
CASSYTGDAYGYTF
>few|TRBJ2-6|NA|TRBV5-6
TGTGCCAGCAGTAAGAGAGGCTCTGGGGCCAACGTCCTGACTTTC
CASSKRGSGANVLTF
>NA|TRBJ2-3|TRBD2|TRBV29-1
TGCAGCGTTAGCAGATCCGGGACTAGCGGTAGGGGTACGCAGTATTTT
CSVSRSGTSGRGTQYF
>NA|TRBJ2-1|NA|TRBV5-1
TGCGCCAGCAGCCCCGGACTTTACAATGAGCAGTTCTTC
CASSPGLYNEQFF
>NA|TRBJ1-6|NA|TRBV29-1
TGCAGCGTTGAAGTGTGGCAGGGAGGTTCACCCCTCCACTTT
CSVEVWQGGSPLHF
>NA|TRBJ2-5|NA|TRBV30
TGTGCCTGGAGTGAAGGCAGGGAGGTCCAGTACTTC
CAWSEGREVQYF
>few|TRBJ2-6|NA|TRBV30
TGTGGGGAGACAGGCGCCTCTGGGGCCAACGTCCTGACTTTC
CGETGASGANVLTF
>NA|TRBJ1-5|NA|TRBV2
TGTGCCAGCATGGGGCGTGGCAATCAGCCCCAGCATTTT
CASMGRGNQPQHF
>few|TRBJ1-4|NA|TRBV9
TGTGCCAGCAGCTTAGGACAGCCCGGGGAAAAACTGTTTTTT
CASSLGQPGEKLFF
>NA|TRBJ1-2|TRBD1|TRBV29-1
TGCAGCGTTGGGGGGGGACAGGCTGAAGTTTCTAACTATGGCTACACCTTC
CSVGGGQAEVSNYGYTF
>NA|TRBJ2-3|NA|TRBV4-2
TGTGCCAGCAGCCAAGGCTGGGCTGGGGATACGCAGTATTTT
CASSQGWAGDTQYF
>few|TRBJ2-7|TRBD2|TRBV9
TGTGCCAGCAGCCAGGGACTAGCGGGGATTTACGAGCAGTACTTC
CASSQGLAGIYEQYF
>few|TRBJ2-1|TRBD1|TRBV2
TGTGCCAGCCTGGGTGGGACAGGGCACTACAATGAGCAGTTCTTC
CASLGGTGHYNEQFF
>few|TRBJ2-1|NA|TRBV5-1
TGCGCCAGCAGCTCCCGCGGAGCTACTTACAATGAGCAGTTCTTC
CASSSRGATYNEQFF
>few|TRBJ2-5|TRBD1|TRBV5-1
TGCGCCAGCAGGGCGACAGGGATGGGGTCGGAGACCCAGTACTTC
CASRATGMGSETQYF
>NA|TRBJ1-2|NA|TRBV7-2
TGTGCCAGCAGCTTAGCGCACCAGGGGTCGGATGGCTACACCTTC
CASSLAHQGSDGYTF
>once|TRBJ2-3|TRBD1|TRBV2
TGTGCCAGCAGAACCGGACAGGGTGAACGAGCGCAGTATTTT
CASRTGQGERAQYF
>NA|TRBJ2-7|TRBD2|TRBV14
TGTGCCAGCAGCCGTGGGACTAGCGGGGTCTACGAGCAGTACTTC
CASSRGTSGVYEQYF
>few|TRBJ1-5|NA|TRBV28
TGTGCCAGCAGCTCCTCTTCTTATAGCAATCAGCCCCAGCATTTT
CASSSSSYSNQPQHF
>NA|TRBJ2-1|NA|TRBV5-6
TGTGCCAGCAGCCTAGGACTGAACAATGAGCAGTTCTTC
CASSLGLNNEQFF
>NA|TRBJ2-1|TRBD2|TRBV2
TGTGCCAGCAGGGATGAGGCGGGGGTTCTGTTCTTC
CASRDEAGVLFF
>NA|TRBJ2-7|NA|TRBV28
TGTGCCAGCAGAGGACAGACCTACGAGCAGTACTTC
CASRGQTYEQYF
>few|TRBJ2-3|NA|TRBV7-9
TGTGCCAGCAGCTTAGGACCGGGTGCGGGAGATACGCAGTATTTT
CASSLGPGAGDTQYF
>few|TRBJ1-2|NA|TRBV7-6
TGTGCCAGCATCTTAGGGAGGGAGTTTGGATATGGCTACACCTTC
CASILGREFGYGYTF
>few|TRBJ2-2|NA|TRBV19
TGTGCCAGTAGTTGGCAGGCCAGCGGCACCGGGGAGCTGTTTTTT
CASSWQASGTGELFF
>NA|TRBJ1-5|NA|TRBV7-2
TGTGCCAGCAGCTTGGATTTTGGGGCTTATCAGCCCCAGCATTTT
CASSLDFGAYQPQHF
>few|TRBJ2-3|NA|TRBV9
TGTGCCAGCAGCGTTCTCGGGGGGCGGACAGATACGCAGTATTTT
CASSVLGGRTDTQYF
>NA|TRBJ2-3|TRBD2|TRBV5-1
TGCGCCAGCAGCTTTGGACTAGCGGGAGACACAGATACGCAGTATTTT
CASSFGLAGDTDTQYF